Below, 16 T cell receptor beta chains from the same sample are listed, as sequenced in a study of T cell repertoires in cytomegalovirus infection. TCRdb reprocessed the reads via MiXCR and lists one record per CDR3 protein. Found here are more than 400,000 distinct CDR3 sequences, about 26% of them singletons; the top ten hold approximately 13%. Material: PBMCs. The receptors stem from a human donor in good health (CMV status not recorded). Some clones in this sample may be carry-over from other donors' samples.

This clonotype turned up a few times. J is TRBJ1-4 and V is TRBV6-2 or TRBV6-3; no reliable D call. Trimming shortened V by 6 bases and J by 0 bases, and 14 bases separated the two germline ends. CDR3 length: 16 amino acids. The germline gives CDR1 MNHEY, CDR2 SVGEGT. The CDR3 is CASRLRMTATNEKLFF. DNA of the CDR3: TGTGCCAGCAGATTACGGATGACGGCAACTAATGAAAAACTGTTTTTT.

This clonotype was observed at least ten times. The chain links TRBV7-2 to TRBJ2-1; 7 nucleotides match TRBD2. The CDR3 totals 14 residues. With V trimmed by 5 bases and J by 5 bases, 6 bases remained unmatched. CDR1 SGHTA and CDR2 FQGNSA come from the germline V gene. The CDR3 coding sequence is TGTGCCAGCAGCGCGGGACTAAGGAACAATGAGCAGTTCTTC. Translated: CASSAGLRNNEQFF.

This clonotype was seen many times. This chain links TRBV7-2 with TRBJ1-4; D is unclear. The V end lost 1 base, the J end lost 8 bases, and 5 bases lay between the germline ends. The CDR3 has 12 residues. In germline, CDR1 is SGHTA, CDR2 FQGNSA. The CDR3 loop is CASSLVEEKLFF. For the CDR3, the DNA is TGTGCCAGCAGCTTAGTAGAGGAAAAACTGTTTTTT.

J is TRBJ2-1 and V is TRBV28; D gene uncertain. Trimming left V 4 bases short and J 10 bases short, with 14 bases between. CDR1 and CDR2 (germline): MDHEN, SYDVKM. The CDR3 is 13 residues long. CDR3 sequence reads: CASSSTDPQEQFF. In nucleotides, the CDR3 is TGTGCCAGCAGTTCCACGGACCCGCAGGAGCAGTTCTTC.

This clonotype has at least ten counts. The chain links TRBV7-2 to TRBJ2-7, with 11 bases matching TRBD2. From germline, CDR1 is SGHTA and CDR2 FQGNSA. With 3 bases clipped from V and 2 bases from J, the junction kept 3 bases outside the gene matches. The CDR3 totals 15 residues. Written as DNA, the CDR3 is TGTGCCAGCAGCTTCCGACTAGCGGGGACCTACGAGCAGTACTTC. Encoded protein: CASSFRLAGTYEQYF.

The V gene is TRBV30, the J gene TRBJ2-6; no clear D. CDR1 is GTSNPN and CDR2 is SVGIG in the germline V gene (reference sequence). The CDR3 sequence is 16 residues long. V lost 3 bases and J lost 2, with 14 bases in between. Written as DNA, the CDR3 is TGTGCCTGGAGGGATAAGCAGGCAGCTGGGGCCAACGTCCTGACTTTC. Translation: CAWRDKQAAGANVLTF.

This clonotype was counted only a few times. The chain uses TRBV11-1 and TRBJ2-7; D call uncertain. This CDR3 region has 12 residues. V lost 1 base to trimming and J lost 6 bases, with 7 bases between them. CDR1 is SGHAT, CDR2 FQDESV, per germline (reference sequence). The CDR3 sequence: CASSLETLEQYF. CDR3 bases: TGTGCCAGCAGCTTAGAAACGCTCGAGCAGTACTTC. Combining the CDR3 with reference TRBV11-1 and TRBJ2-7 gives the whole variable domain EAEVAQSPRYKITEKSQAVAFWCDPISGHATLYWYRQILGQGPELLVQFQDESVVDDSQLPKDRFSAERLKGVDSTLKIQPAELGDSAMYLCASSLETLEQYFGPGTRLTVT.

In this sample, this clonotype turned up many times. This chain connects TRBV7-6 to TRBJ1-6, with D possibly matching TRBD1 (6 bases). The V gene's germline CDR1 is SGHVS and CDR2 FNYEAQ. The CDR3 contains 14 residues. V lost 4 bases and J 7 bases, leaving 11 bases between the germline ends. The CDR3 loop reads CASSSQGRNSPLHF. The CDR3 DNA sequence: TGTGCCAGCAGCTCACAGGGTCGGAATTCACCCCTCCACTTT.

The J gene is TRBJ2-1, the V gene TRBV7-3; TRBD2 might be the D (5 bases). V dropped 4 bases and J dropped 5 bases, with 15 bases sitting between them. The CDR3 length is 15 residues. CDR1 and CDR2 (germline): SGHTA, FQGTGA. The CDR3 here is CASSSDGLRDNEQFF. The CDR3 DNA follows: TGTGCCAGCAGCTCCGACGGACTGCGGGACAATGAGCAGTTCTTC.

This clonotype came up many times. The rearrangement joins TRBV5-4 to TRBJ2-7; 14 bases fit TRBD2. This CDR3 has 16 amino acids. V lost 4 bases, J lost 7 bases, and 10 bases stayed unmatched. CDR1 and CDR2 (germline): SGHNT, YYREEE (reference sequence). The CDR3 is CASSQGTSGSSREQYF. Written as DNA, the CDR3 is TGTGCCAGCAGCCAGGGGACTAGCGGGAGTTCCAGGGAGCAGTACTTC. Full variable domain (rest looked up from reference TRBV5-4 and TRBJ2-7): ETGVTQSPTHLIKTRGQQVTLRCSSQSGHNTVSWYQQALGQGPQFIFQYYREEENGRGNFPPRFSGLQFPNYSSELNVNALELDDSALYLCASSQGTSGSSREQYFGPGTRLTVT.

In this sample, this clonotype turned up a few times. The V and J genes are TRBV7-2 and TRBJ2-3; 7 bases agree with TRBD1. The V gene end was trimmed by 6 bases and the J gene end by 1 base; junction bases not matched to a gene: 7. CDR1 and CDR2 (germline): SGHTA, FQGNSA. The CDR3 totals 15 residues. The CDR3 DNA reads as TGTGCCAGCAGACCGGGACAGAGCCGCACAGATACGCAGTATTTT. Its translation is CASRPGQSRTDTQYF.

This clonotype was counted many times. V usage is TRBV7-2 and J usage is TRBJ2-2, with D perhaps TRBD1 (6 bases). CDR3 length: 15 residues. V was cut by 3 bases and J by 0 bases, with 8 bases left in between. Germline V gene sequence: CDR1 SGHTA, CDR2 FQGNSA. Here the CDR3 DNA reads TGTGCCAGCAGCTTGGGACAAGCGAACACCGGGGAGCTGTTTTTT. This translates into CASSLGQANTGELFF.

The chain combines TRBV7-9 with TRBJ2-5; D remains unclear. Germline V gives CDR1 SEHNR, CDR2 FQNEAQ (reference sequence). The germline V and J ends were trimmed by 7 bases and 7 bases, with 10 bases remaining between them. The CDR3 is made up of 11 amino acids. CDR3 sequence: CASIKRGTQYF. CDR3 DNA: TGTGCCAGCATCAAAAGAGGGACCCAGTACTTC.

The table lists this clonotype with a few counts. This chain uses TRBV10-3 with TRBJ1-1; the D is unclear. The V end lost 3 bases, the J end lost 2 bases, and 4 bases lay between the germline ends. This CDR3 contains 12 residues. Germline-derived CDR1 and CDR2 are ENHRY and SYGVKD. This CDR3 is CAISDSNTEAFF. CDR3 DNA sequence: TGTGCCATCAGTGACAGTAACACTGAAGCTTTCTTT.

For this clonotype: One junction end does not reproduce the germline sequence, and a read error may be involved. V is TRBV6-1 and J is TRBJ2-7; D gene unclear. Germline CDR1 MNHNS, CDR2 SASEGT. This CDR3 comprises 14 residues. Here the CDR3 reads CASSPESFSYDQYF. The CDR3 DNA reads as TGTGCCAGCAGTCCTGAATCGTTCTCCTACGATCAGTACTTC.

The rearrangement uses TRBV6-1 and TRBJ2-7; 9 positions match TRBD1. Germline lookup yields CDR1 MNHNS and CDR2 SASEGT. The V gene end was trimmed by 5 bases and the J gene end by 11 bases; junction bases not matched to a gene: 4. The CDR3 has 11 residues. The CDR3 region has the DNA TGTGCCAGCAGTTACCGGGACAGGGAGTACTTC. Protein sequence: CASSYRDREYF.